Presented here are 21 T cell receptor beta chains from one specimen sequenced in a study of T cell responses to AZD1222 COVID-19 vaccine. The repertoire was sequenced with immunoSEQ multiplex PCR; TCRdb's copy has only in-frame clones and lacks some. Of more than 150,000 clones in the sample, around 94% were seen once. This sample comprised peripheral blood, obtained 28 days after the second AZD1222 dose. Receptor source: an adult who received the AZD1222 COVID-19 vaccine.

The genes are TRBV19 and TRBJ1-2, with a weak D call TRBD1 (6 bases). CDR1 and CDR2 (germline): LNHDA, SQIVND (reference sequence). The CDR3 is made up of 14 amino acids. Trimming shortened V by 5 bases and J by 8 bases, and 18 bases separated the two germline ends. The CDR3 nucleotides are TGTGCCAGTAGTTCCCGAGGGGGTTCGGCCGGCTACACCTTC. As protein: CASSSRGGSAGYTF.

This clone was seen a handful of times. J is TRBJ2-7 and V is TRBV7-9; D possibly corresponds to TRBD2 (6 bases). The CDR3 length is 16 residues. Per germline, CDR1 SEHNR and CDR2 FQNEAQ (reference sequence). Trimming stripped 6 bases from V and 2 bases from J, with 20 bases between. The CDR3 bases are TGTGCCAGCAGACCCTGGGGAGGTGGAATGACCTACGAGCAGTACTTC. The encoded protein is CASRPWGGGMTYEQYF.

This chain joins TRBV6-2 or TRBV6-3 and TRBJ2-5; D remains unclear. Germline V CDR1 and CDR2: MNHEY, SVGEGT. CDR3 size: 14 residues. Deletions cut 0 bases from V and 1 base from J, with 6 bases between. CDR3 sequence reads: CASSYSAVQETQYF. As DNA, the CDR3 is TGTGCCAGCAGTTACTCGGCGGTCCAAGAGACCCAGTACTTC.

This clone was counted once. The chain employs TRBV7-9 and TRBJ1-1, with unresolved D. Germline V gene lookup returns CDR1 SEHNR and CDR2 FQNEAQ (reference sequence). V lost 7 bases to trimming and J lost 11 bases, with 20 bases between them. This CDR3 is 13 amino acids long. The CDR3 sequence: CASTHTPPREAFF. The CDR3 DNA follows: TGTGCCAGCACCCACACCCCCCCTCGGGAGGCTTTCTTT. Supplemented by reference TRBV7-9 and TRBJ1-1, the full variable domain reads DTGVSQNPRHKITKRGQNVTFRCDPISEHNRLYWYRQTLGQGPEFLTYFQNEAQLEKSRLLSDRFSAERPKGSFSTLEIQRTEQGDSAMYLCASTHTPPREAFFGQGTRLTVV.

The chain is built from TRBV28 and TRBJ2-7; D perhaps matches TRBD2 (5 bases). This CDR3 comprises 14 residues. The V and J ends lost 6 bases and 5 bases respectively, with 17 bases between them. The germline V gene has CDR1 MDHEN and CDR2 SYDVKM. The CDR3 coding sequence is TGTGCCAGCAGCCGAGGTATTCGGGGTGACGAGCAGTACTTC. This gives the protein CASSRGIRGDEQYF.

The gene calls are TRBV5-1 and TRBJ2-1; 12 bases are shared with TRBD2. CDR1 and CDR2 from the germline V gene are SGHRS and YFSETQ. This CDR3 has 19 residues. J gave up 0 bases and V 0 bases, and 7 bases lay outside the gene matches. CDR3 amino acids: CASSLALAGGTGSYNEQFF. The CDR3 DNA follows: TGCGCCAGCAGCTTGGCCCTAGCGGGGGGGACGGGCTCCTACAATGAGCAGTTCTTC.

The CDR3 spells CAWSTTNTNSPLHF. In nucleotides, the CDR3 is TGTGCCTGGAGTACCACAAACACAAATTCACCCCTCCACTTT. The chain is built from TRBV30 and TRBJ1-6; D not certain. Trimming removed 2 bases from V and 7 bases from J, with 12 bases in between. The germline V gene has CDR1 GTSNPN and CDR2 SVGIG (reference sequence). The CDR3 totals 14 residues.

V gene TRBV5-5 combines with J gene TRBJ1-5, with D possibly being TRBD1 (5 bases). The CDR3 spans 15 residues. V shed 2 bases and J shed 3 bases, with 12 bases lying between them. Germline CDR1 reads SGHKS; CDR2 reads YYEKEE (reference sequence). The CDR3 is CASSFLGLTNQPQHF. The DNA for the CDR3 is TGTGCCAGCAGCTTCCTGGGACTTACCAATCAGCCCCAGCATTTT.

This chain uses TRBV11-1 with TRBJ2-7; 13 positions agree with TRBD2. With 6 bases clipped from V and 0 bases from J, the junction kept 5 bases outside the gene matches. CDR3 length equals 16 residues. Germline V CDR1 and CDR2: SGHAT, FQDESV (reference sequence). The CDR3 here is CASRRTSGGPSYEQYF. DNA for the CDR3: TGTGCCAGCAGACGGACTAGCGGGGGCCCCTCCTACGAGCAGTACTTC.

The CDR3 loop is CASTPTGGYEQYF. The CDR3 DNA sequence: TGTGCCAGCACCCCTACGGGGGGCTACGAGCAGTACTTC. J is TRBJ2-7 and V is TRBV19, with 7 bases fitting TRBD2. Germline V gives CDR1 LNHDA, CDR2 SQIVND (reference sequence). This CDR3 has 13 residues. Trimming cost V 9 bases and J 3 bases; bases outside gene matches: 8.

J is TRBJ1-3 and V is TRBV6-5; D remains unclear. V lost 7 bases to trimming and J lost 1 base, with 8 bases between them. The CDR3 is 13 residues long. Germline CDR1 reads MNHEY; CDR2 reads SVGAGI. The CDR3 DNA sequence: TGTGCCAGCACAGCGGGGTCTGGAAACACCATATATTTT. Translation gives CASTAGSGNTIYF.

The J gene is TRBJ1-1, the V gene TRBV11-1; 7 nucleotides match TRBD1. From germline, CDR1 is SGHAT and CDR2 FQDESV (reference sequence). CDR3 length: 15 amino acids. V lost 1 base, J lost 2 bases, and 4 bases stayed unmatched. This CDR3 is CASSLGQGSNTEAFF. DNA for the CDR3: TGTGCCAGCAGCTTAGGACAGGGCTCAAACACTGAAGCTTTCTTT.

This sequence joins TRBV20-1 and TRBJ1-4, with D tentatively TRBD1 (5 bases). The germline V gene encodes CDR1 DFQATT and CDR2 SNEGSKA (reference sequence). V was cut by 3 bases and J by 13 bases, with 18 bases left in between. The CDR3 totals 13 residues. The CDR3 DNA reads TGCAGTGCTAGTCGGACCTCCACAAGGGGACTGTTTTTT. Its protein is CSASRTSTRGLFF.

CDR3 loop: CASSQDQREWDTQYF. The CDR3 DNA follows: TGTGCCAGCAGCCAAGACCAGCGGGAGTGGGATACGCAGTATTTT. The J gene is TRBJ2-3, the V gene TRBV3-1 (or the pseudogene TRBV3-2); 8 nucleotides agree with TRBD2. CDR3 length: 15 residues. Germline values: CDR1 LGHDT, CDR2 YNNKEL (reference sequence). V shed 0 bases, J shed 6 bases, and the junction held 5 bases outside the gene matches.

The chain has TRBV9 and TRBJ1-6; the D gene is possibly TRBD1 (6 bases). The CDR3 totals 17 residues. Trimming shortened V by 3 bases and J by 10 bases, and 23 bases separated the two germline ends. Germline lookup yields CDR1 SGDLS and CDR2 YYNGEE. The CDR3 bases are TGTGCCAGCAGCGCCATGGGGGGGGCGACTCCCTTCTCACCCCTCCACTTT. Protein: CASSAMGGATPFSPLHF.

The chain employs TRBV6-6 and TRBJ2-5; TRBD2 aligns across 10 bases. Trimming at V came to 6 bases and at J to 3 bases, leaving 7 bases not matched to a gene. Germline lookup yields CDR1 MNHNY and CDR2 SVGAGI (reference sequence). The CDR3 consists of 15 residues. The CDR3 nucleotides are TGTGCCAGCAGGATACTAGCGGGGCGGGAAGAGACCCAGTACTTC. As protein: CASRILAGREETQYF.

The chain carries TRBV5-1 and TRBJ2-1, with 8 nucleotides matching TRBD2. CDR3 length: 13 amino acids. Germline CDR1 and CDR2: SGHRS and YFSETQ. The V and J ends lost 2 bases and 6 bases, in that order; junction bases with no gene match: 1. The CDR3 DNA reads TGCGCCAGCAGCTTTACTAGCGGCAATGAGCAGTTCTTC. The encoded protein is CASSFTSGNEQFF.

The rearrangement links TRBV6-5 to TRBJ1-3; tentative D call: TRBD1 (5 bases). Deletions cut 6 bases from V and 0 bases from J, with 9 bases between. Germline V gene sequence: CDR1 MNHEY, CDR2 SVGAGI. This CDR3 has 14 residues. In nucleotides, the CDR3 is TGTGCCAGCAGGTCGGGGGTCTCTGGAAACACCATATATTTT. Amino acids: CASRSGVSGNTIYF.

The chain uses TRBV7-9 and TRBJ1-5; D gene unclear. V dropped 3 bases and J dropped 6 bases, with 6 bases sitting between them. The CDR3 loop spans 12 amino acids. CDR1 and CDR2 from the germline V gene are SEHNR and FQNEAQ (reference sequence). Here the CDR3 DNA reads TGTGCCAGCAGCTTCGTGGGTCAGCCCCAGCATTTT. The encoded protein is CASSFVGQPQHF.

The chain employs TRBV28 and TRBJ1-2; D not certain. The CDR3 is made up of 12 amino acids. Trimming took 11 bases from V and 6 from J, leaving 16 bases between them. CDR1 and CDR2 (germline): MDHEN, SYDVKM. CDR3 sequence (DNA): TGTGCCGGCGGACGGCCCAGTGATGGCTACACCTTC. Amino acid sequence: CAGGRPSDGYTF.

V usage is TRBV18 and J usage is TRBJ1-5; D remains ambiguous. The CDR3 contains 17 residues. The germline V and J ends were trimmed by 2 bases and 3 bases, with 17 bases remaining between them. Germline loops: CDR1 KGHSH, CDR2 LQKENI. The CDR3 bases are TGTGCCAGCTCACCAGCGGGCCGTGAGATATACAATCAGCCCCAGCATTTT. Amino acids: CASSPAGREIYNQPQHF.